This entry lists 24 T cell receptor beta chains sequenced from one sample in a study of blood T cell repertoires in COVID-19. Libraries were prepared by immunoSEQ multiplex PCR; TCRdb keeps only in-frame clonotypes and omits some of them. The profile shows more than 150,000 clones, over 70% of them singletons. The sequenced material came from peripheral blood. The receptor source for this set is a man between 60 and 70 years old with acute or convalescent COVID-19.

This clone showed up just a few times. The chain links TRBV3-1 (or the pseudogene TRBV3-2) to TRBJ2-1; D call uncertain. The V gene's germline CDR1 is LGHDT and CDR2 YNNKEL (reference sequence). The V end lost 4 bases, the J end lost 5 bases, and 18 bases lay between the germline ends. This CDR3 is built from 16 residues. DNA for the CDR3: TGTGCCAGCAGCCCCCCCTCGCACACCCAGAACAATGAGCAGTTCTTC. Amino acid sequence: CASSPPSHTQNNEQFF.

This clone was seen once. CDR3 nucleotide sequence: TGTGCCAGCAGCTCCCGACAGGGGAGTGCCTACGAGCAGTACTTC. Protein: CASSSRQGSAYEQYF. The gene calls are TRBV9 and TRBJ2-7, with TRBD1 identical over 8 bases. CDR1 is SGDLS and CDR2 is YYNGEE in the germline V gene. The CDR3 consists of 15 residues. Trimming at V came to 4 bases and at J to 2 bases, leaving 8 bases not matched to a gene.

The CDR3 spells CAGGQGAKDTQYF. CDR3 coding DNA: TGTGCCGGCGGACAGGGTGCGAAAGATACGCAGTATTTT. This chain connects TRBV30 to TRBJ2-3, with 8 bases fitting TRBD1. This CDR3 comprises 13 residues. J gave up 5 bases and V 8 bases, and 9 bases lay outside the gene matches. Germline CDR1 reads GTSNPN; CDR2 reads SVGIG (reference sequence).

The rearrangement uses TRBV19 and TRBJ1-5; 8 bases are shared with TRBD1. V was pared by 6 bases and J by 2 bases, with 9 bases of the junction left unmatched. The germline CDR1 and CDR2 sequences are LNHDA and SQIVND (reference sequence). This CDR3 is 16 amino acids long. DNA of the CDR3: TGTGCCAGTAGGGAAAACCTCAGGGGGCGCAATCAGCCCCAGCATTTT. Protein: CASRENLRGRNQPQHF.

This sequence joins TRBV12-3 or TRBV12-4 and TRBJ2-1; TRBD2 matches 8 bases. The CDR3 consists of 13 residues. Trimming cost V 7 bases and J 6 bases; bases outside gene matches: 5. CDR3 residues: CASNPGLVNEQFF. In nucleotides, the CDR3 is TGTGCCAGCAACCCGGGACTAGTCAATGAGCAGTTCTTC.

The chain uses TRBV5-4 and TRBJ2-6; TRBD2 aligns across 13 bases. CDR1 and CDR2 from the germline V gene are SGHNT and YYREEE (reference sequence). The V and J ends lost 4 bases and 0 bases, in that order; junction bases with no gene match: 7. This CDR3 is built from 19 residues. CDR3 protein: CASSQGLAGLDSGANVLTF. CDR3 bases: TGTGCCAGCAGCCAGGGACTAGCGGGACTGGACTCTGGGGCCAACGTCCTGACTTTC. The full variable domain, its missing parts supplied by reference TRBV5-4 and TRBJ2-6, is ETGVTQSPTHLIKTRGQQVTLRCSSQSGHNTVSWYQQALGQGPQFIFQYYREEENGRGNFPPRFSGLQFPNYSSELNVNALELDDSALYLCASSQGLAGLDSGANVLTFGAGSRLTVL.

In the case of this clone: The same CDR3 arises from other DNA sequences in this sample as well. The chain links TRBV25-1 to TRBJ1-1; no clear D. Trimming took 7 bases from V and 1 from J, leaving 13 bases between them. CDR1 and CDR2 from the germline V gene are MGHDK and SYGVNS. The length of the CDR3 is 14 residues. CDR3 coding DNA: TGTGCCAGCAATAGCCGAGGGAAGAACACTGAAGCTTTCTTT. Protein product: CASNSRGKNTEAFF.

This clone appeared once. The chain combines TRBV27 with TRBJ2-7; D is unresolved. This CDR3 comprises 14 residues. With 2 bases removed from V and 0 bases from J, the gap between germline ends came to 8 bases. Germline assignment: CDR1 MNHEY and CDR2 SMNVEV (reference sequence). Here the CDR3 DNA reads TGTGCCAGCAGTTTACGGCAGGACTCCTACGAGCAGTACTTC. This encodes CASSLRQDSYEQYF.

CDR3 bases: TGTGCCAGCAGTGAGACAGGATACAATGAGCAGTTCTTC. This codes for CASSETGYNEQFF. The rearrangement uses TRBV2 and TRBJ2-1, with D perhaps TRBD1 (6 bases). This CDR3 spans 13 amino acids. The V gene lost 3 bases and the J gene lost 4 bases, with 7 bases spanning the gap. The V gene's germline CDR1 is SNHLY and CDR2 FYNNEI.

The chain recombines TRBV19 with TRBJ2-7; TRBD2 matches at 7 bases. In germline, CDR1 is LNHDA, CDR2 SQIVND (reference sequence). The CDR3 has 13 amino acids. The ends lost 5 bases at V and 2 bases at J; junction bases unmatched: 3. CDR3 sequence (DNA): TGTGCCAGTAGTGAGGGAGGGGCCTACGAGCAGTACTTC. Translation: CASSEGGAYEQYF. Full variable domain (rest looked up from reference TRBV19 and TRBJ2-7): DGGITQSPKYLFRKEGQNVTLSCEQNLNHDAMYWYRQDPGQGLRLIYYSQIVNDFQKGDIAEGYSVSREKKESFPLTVTSAQKNPTAFYLCASSEGGAYEQYFGPGTRLTVT.

The chain recombines TRBV19 with TRBJ2-2; D possibly corresponds to TRBD2 (6 bases). Germline values: CDR1 LNHDA, CDR2 SQIVND (reference sequence). This CDR3 spans 16 amino acids. Between the trimmed V and J ends, which lost 3 bases and 1 base, there was a span of 12 bases. The CDR3, as DNA: TGTGCCAGTAGTATGGGGGGAGGCGGGAACACCGGGGAGCTGTTTTTT. This gives the protein CASSMGGGGNTGELFF. The variable domain in full, with the rest retrieved from reference TRBV19 and TRBJ2-2, is DGGITQSPKYLFRKEGQNVTLSCEQNLNHDAMYWYRQDPGQGLRLIYYSQIVNDFQKGDIAEGYSVSREKKESFPLTVTSAQKNPTAFYLCASSMGGGGNTGELFFGEGSRLTVL.

This chain links TRBV3-1 (or the pseudogene TRBV3-2) with TRBJ1-4; D is possibly TRBD1 (5 bases). Germline CDR1 LGHDT, CDR2 YNNKEL (reference sequence). V shed 4 bases and J shed 0 bases, with 9 bases lying between them. The CDR3 covers 15 residues. Here the CDR3 reads CASSRGTATNEKLFF. CDR3 in DNA: TGTGCCAGCAGCCGTGGGACTGCAACTAATGAAAAACTGTTTTTT.

The V and J genes are TRBV5-4 and TRBJ1-6; no clear D. Germline lookup yields CDR1 SGHNT and CDR2 YYREEE (reference sequence). The CDR3 sequence is 13 residues long. The CDR3 loop is CGVRSSYNSPLHF. Here the CDR3 DNA reads TGTGGAGTACGGAGCTCCTATAATTCACCCCTCCACTTT.

In DNA, the CDR3 is TGTGCCAGCAGCCTACAGCCGACCGGGGTTACAGATACGCAGTATTTT. Residues: CASSLQPTGVTDTQYF. This sequence joins TRBV7-2 and TRBJ2-3; tentatively, D is TRBD2 (5 bases). Trimming took 5 bases from V and 3 from J, leaving 18 bases between them. Germline assignment: CDR1 SGHTA and CDR2 FQGNSA. This CDR3 region has 16 residues.

The rearrangement joins TRBV5-1 to TRBJ2-7; 9 positions match TRBD1. The CDR3 totals 15 residues. Trimming removed 3 bases from V and 7 bases from J; junction bases left unmatched: 11. In germline, CDR1 is SGHRS, CDR2 YFSETQ. The CDR3 DNA reads as TGCGCCAGCAGCTCGACGGGACAGGGTGCCCATGAGCAGTACTTC. It specifies CASSSTGQGAHEQYF.

This chain joins TRBV3-1 (or the pseudogene TRBV3-2) and TRBJ2-6; maybe TRBD1 (6 bases). With 4 bases removed from V and 0 bases from J, the gap between germline ends came to 19 bases. This CDR3 is 19 amino acids long. Germline V lookup: CDR1 LGHDT, CDR2 YNNKEL (reference sequence). CDR3: CASSPSEGQRNSGANVLTF. The CDR3 DNA sequence: TGTGCCAGCAGCCCGTCTGAAGGACAGAGGAACTCTGGGGCCAACGTCCTGACTTTC.

This clone has a single count. The rearrangement uses TRBV19 and TRBJ2-3; TRBD2 is a possible D gene (7 bases). Trimming removed 3 bases from V and 3 bases from J, with 16 bases in between. From germline, CDR1 is LNHDA and CDR2 SQIVND (reference sequence). The CDR3 is made up of 16 amino acids. Here the CDR3 DNA reads TGTGCCAGTAGTATCCCTGGGGGGGGCGGGACAGATACGCAGTATTTT. This sequence encodes CASSIPGGGGTDTQYF.

This clone has more than one count but fewer than ten. The V call is TRBV12-3 or TRBV12-4, the J call TRBJ2-1; TRBD2 matches 10 bases. V was pared by 8 bases and J by 8 bases, with 6 bases of the junction left unmatched. There are 13 residues in the CDR3. The CDR3 nucleotides are TGTGCCAGCCAGGGACTAGCGAACCATGAGCAGTTCTTC. Translating gives CASQGLANHEQFF.

The V and J genes are TRBV6-5 and TRBJ2-5, with 7 bases fitting TRBD2. The CDR3 is made up of 13 amino acids. Per germline, CDR1 MNHEY and CDR2 SVGAGI. The V segment lost 10 bases and the J segment 2 bases; nucleotides outside the gene matches: 7. CDR3 region: CATAGVGQETQYF. For the CDR3, the DNA is TGTGCCACCGCGGGGGTGGGGCAAGAGACCCAGTACTTC.

The chain recombines TRBV3-1 (or the pseudogene TRBV3-2) with TRBJ2-5; D remains unclear. From germline, CDR1 is LGHDT and CDR2 YNNKEL (reference sequence). The CDR3 totals 11 residues. The V end was cut by 6 bases, the J end by 4 bases, with 6 bases between. In DNA form, the CDR3 reads TGTGCCAGCAGTTTATTAGAGACCCAGTACTTC. It yields the protein CASSLLETQYF.

This chain joins TRBV15 and TRBJ2-5; 11 bases fit TRBD1. The CDR3 loop spans 15 amino acids. CDR1 and CDR2 from the germline V gene are LNHNV and YYDKDF (reference sequence). Unmatched junction bases numbered 3, after V lost 1 base and J lost 5 bases. CDR3 protein: CATSRGDRGYETQYF. The CDR3 DNA reads TGTGCCACCAGCAGAGGGGACAGGGGGTATGAGACCCAGTACTTC.

V gene TRBV18 combines with J gene TRBJ1-6; D gene unclear. Germline V gene lookup returns CDR1 KGHSH and CDR2 LQKENI. V shed 2 bases and J shed 8 bases, with 13 bases lying between them. This CDR3 region has 15 residues. DNA for the CDR3: TGTGCCAGCTCACCAGGCCGGGGTTTGGATTCACCCCTCCACTTT. Translating it yields CASSPGRGLDSPLHF. Full variable domain (rest looked up from reference TRBV18 and TRBJ1-6): NAGVMQNPRHLVRRRGQEARLRCSPMKGHSHVYWYRQLPEEGLKFMVYLQKENIIDESGMPKERFSAEFPKEGPSILRIQQVVRGDSAAYFCASSPGRGLDSPLHFGNGTRLTVT.

The chain carries TRBV7-9 and TRBJ2-5, with 7 bases lining up with TRBD2. V dropped 2 bases and J dropped 4; count of bases not matched to a gene: 7. This CDR3 has 15 amino acids. The V gene's germline CDR1 is SEHNR and CDR2 FQNEAQ (reference sequence). The CDR3 coding sequence is TGTGCCAGCAGCTTAAGTTTTCCTAGCGGAGAGACCCAGTACTTC. Its protein is CASSLSFPSGETQYF. The variable domain in full, with the rest retrieved from reference TRBV7-9 and TRBJ2-5, is DTGVSQNPRHKITKRGQNVTFRCDPISEHNRLYWYRQTLGQGPEFLTYFQNEAQLEKSRLLSDRFSAERPKGSFSTLEIQRTEQGDSAMYLCASSLSFPSGETQYFGPGTRLLVL.

This chain connects TRBV28 to TRBJ1-3, with 8 bases matching TRBD1. Germline assignment: CDR1 MDHEN and CDR2 SYDVKM. With 5 bases clipped from V and 2 bases from J, the junction kept 8 bases outside the gene matches. CDR3 size: 16 residues. The CDR3: CASSPPTTGAGNTIYF. In DNA form, the CDR3 reads TGTGCCAGCAGTCCCCCGACGACAGGGGCTGGAAACACCATATATTTT.